A selection of T cell receptor beta chains follows, all from one sample in a study of regulatory T cells in long-lasting Graves disease. In TCRdb, the multiplex PCR reads were re-called with MiXCR into one record per CDR3 protein. Among roughly 500,000 distinct CDR3 sequences listed, approximately 12% were seen once. A further study also used this sample, focusing on T cells in Graves' hyperthyroidism and ophthalmopathy.

The sequencing here drew on peripheral blood mononuclear cells (PBMCs), taken at new diagnosis, from a patient treated with antithyroid drugs. Receptor source: a woman aged 25 to 39 with Graves disease. The CDR3 runs from the conserved cysteine through the conserved F or W. The D gene is left open where the match is weak. Rows may omit the clone size; those that give it use once, few, many or a size class.

V,J,D,length,size,DNA,CDR3
TRBV5-1,TRBJ1-1,NA,14,many,TGCGCCAGCAGCTTGGCAAAGGGCCGGACTGAAGCTTTCTTT,CASSLAKGRTEAFF
TRBV28,TRBJ1-5,NA,16,many,TGTGCCAGCGGGGGGGGACTAGGGGGGGCGAGGCAGCCCCAGCATTTT,CASGGGLGGARQPQHF
TRBV11-2,TRBJ2-2,TRBD1,15,many,TGTGCCAGCAGCTTATCTAGGGGGCTGACCGGGGAGCTGTTTTTT,CASSLSRGLTGELFF
TRBV24-1,TRBJ1-4,NA,14,NA,TGTGCCACCAGTGATTCATCCAGAGATGAAAAACTGTTTTTT,CATSDSSRDEKLFF
TRBV28,TRBJ1-1,NA,14,many,TGTGCCAGCAGTTTCCTCGGCAGGCACACTGAAGCTTTCTTT,CASSFLGRHTEAFF
TRBV11-2,TRBJ2-5,TRBD2,17,NA,TGTGCCAGCAGCCGAAAGGTTGGACTAGCGGGAGGAGAGACCCAGTACTTC,CASSRKVGLAGGETQYF
TRBV14,TRBJ2-5,NA,17,NA,TGTGCCAGCAGCCAAGATAAGTCGGGACGGTATAAAGAGACCCAGTACTTC,CASSQDKSGRYKETQYF
TRBV19,TRBJ2-7,NA,14,NA,TGTGCCTCCACCCCGGGGGCGAGCTCCTACGAGCAGTACTTC,CASTPGASSYEQYF
TRBV18,TRBJ2-1,TRBD2,14,many,TGTGCCAGCTCATCGACTAGCGGTGGGGATGAGCAGTTCTTC,CASSSTSGGDEQFF
TRBV7-7,TRBJ1-1,NA,13,few,TGTGCCAGCAGCCTCCACAATGGCGCTGAAGCTTTCTTT,CASSLHNGAEAFF
TRBV7-9,TRBJ2-7,NA,20,few,TGTGCCAGCAGCTTATTCTTAGATAGTTCGGCGGGACAGCTCTCCTACGAGCAGTACTTC,CASSLFLDSSAGQLSYEQYF
TRBV18,TRBJ1-5,NA,15,few,TGTGCCAGCTCACCCGCGGGGTTAAGCGGTCAGCCCCAGCATTTT,CASSPAGLSGQPQHF
TRBV30,TRBJ2-7,TRBD1,13,NA,TGTGCCTGTCTAAGGGACAGGGGCCACGAGCAGCACTTC,CACLRDRGHEQHF
TRBV5-1,TRBJ2-7,NA,16,many,TGCGCCAGCAGCTTGGCCGAAGGGTCAGGCTCCTACGAGCAGTACTTC,CASSLAEGSGSYEQYF
TRBV7-9,TRBJ1-4,TRBD1,17,many,TGTGCCAGCAGCTTGGGGACAGGGGTCTCAACTAATGAAAAACTGTTTTTT,CASSLGTGVSTNEKLFF
TRBV7-9,TRBJ1-1,NA,12,few,TGTGCCAGCAGCTCCACACTAGGGGAAGCTTTCTTT,CASSSTLGEAFF
TRBV6-2/TRBV6-3,TRBJ1-5,NA,12,NA,TGTGCCAGCAGTAAAAGGGGTCAGCCCCAGCATTTT,CASSKRGQPQHF